A single TCR beta chain is shown here with its context. The sample originates from a study of cytomegalovirus exposure and HLA in healthy donors. In the PCR, 60 Vbeta and 13 Jbeta primers were used. Data came from immunoSEQ multiplex PCR; TCRdb stores just in-frame clones and leaves some out. This sample carries over 100,000 clones, approximately 60% of them seen once, and the ten largest clones take less than 3%. Germline V lookup: CDR1 SEHNR, CDR2 FQNEAQ (reference sequence). The CDR3 extends over 11 amino acids. The ends were cut back, 5 bases at V and 5 bases at J, with 6 bases in the middle. The sequenced sample was PBMCs. V and J are TRBV7-9 and TRBJ1-1; D is ambiguous. This sequence was found in a woman in her 40s in good health and CMV-seronegative. CDR3 residues: CASSPRTEAFF. As DNA, the CDR3 is TGTGCCAGCAGCCCCCGGACTGAAGCTTTCTTT.